The subject of this entry is one T cell receptor (beta chain). Nashville, Tennessee was home to all donors, who were Caucasian adults. Splitting of CD4+ cells produced CD45RA+ naive and CD45RA-negative memory subsets. The junction had 13 bases not matched to a gene; V was cut back by 6 bases and J by 7 bases. Germline V CDR1 and CDR2: MGHDK, SYGVNS. The CDR3 contains 17 residues. These data come from a study of shared clonotypes between healthy human individuals. It was at deep level that the assay was run. Using immunoSEQ multiplex PCR, the repertoire was profiled, and TCRdb retains in-frame clones only, with some absent. The sample yields 2 million to 3 million clones, approximately 94% seen once.

Sequencing input: naive CD4+ T cells from PBMCs. Subset meaning: CD45RA+ positively selected. This sequence originates from a man aged 18-30 years in good health. Some clones in this sample may be carry-over from other donors' samples. V gene TRBV25-1 combines with J gene TRBJ1-4; 11 nucleotides match TRBD1. The CDR3 reads CASRVAPRDRGGEKLFF. For the CDR3, the DNA is TGTGCCAGCAGGGTCGCCCCCCGGGACAGGGGGGGTGAAAAACTGTTTTTT.